Listed here are 29 T cell receptor beta chains from one sample, sequenced in a study of cytomegalovirus exposure and HLA in healthy donors (TCRdb year 2017). Library construction relied on the immunoSEQ multiplex PCR assay. The multiplex PCR relied on a mix of 60 forward primers for TCR Vbeta segments and 13 reverse primers for TCR Jbeta segments. Drawn from immuneACCESS, this table holds only the in-frame rearrangements with V and J called that TCRdb kept. Clones are partly lost; checked studies trace under half to an unresolved V gene and leave the rest unexplained. Recorded for this sample are approximately 100,000 clones; approximately 80% of them occurred a single time. The ten top clones hold approximately 10% of the sample. Sequencing was performed on PBMCs. The receptors were gathered from a man in his forties in good health and CMV-seropositive.

The V call is TRBV11-2, the J call TRBJ1-6; the match to TRBD1 covers 8 bases. This CDR3 has 15 residues. V lost 4 bases to trimming and J lost 10 bases; unmatched junction nucleotides: 9. Per the germline V gene, CDR1 is SGHAT and CDR2 is FQNNGV. CDR3 residues: CASSSNTGGMSPLHF. The CDR3 DNA is TGTGCCAGCAGCTCCAATACAGGGGGAATGTCACCCCTCCACTTT.

A few counts support this clone. Written as DNA, the CDR3 is TGTGCCTGGAGTGTAGTGAGAACTCGGGGGCAGTTCTTC. It encodes CAWSVVRTRGQFF. J is TRBJ2-1 and V is TRBV30, with a possible D match to TRBD2 (5 bases). CDR1 is GTSNPN and CDR2 is SVGIG in the germline V gene (reference sequence). The CDR3 totals 13 residues. V dropped 0 bases and J dropped 12 bases, with 15 bases sitting between them. Supplemented by reference TRBV30 and TRBJ2-1, the full variable domain reads SQTIHQWPATLVQPVGSPLSLECTVEGTSNPNLYWYRQAAGRGLQLLFYSVGIGQISSEVPQNLSASRPQDRQFILSSKKLLLSDSGFYLCAWSVVRTRGQFFGPGTRLTVL.

This clone was seen once. The genes are TRBV5-4 and TRBJ1-2; tentative D call: TRBD1 (6 bases). The CDR3 is 13 amino acids. Per germline, CDR1 SGHNT and CDR2 YYREEE (reference sequence). The V gene lost 2 bases and the J gene lost 7 bases, with 12 bases spanning the gap. CDR3 coding DNA: TGTGCCAGCAGCTTTGGGCAGGGGAGTGGCTACACCTTC. It codes for CASSFGQGSGYTF.

V gene TRBV6-4 combines with J gene TRBJ2-1, with a possible D match to TRBD2 (6 bases). The germline V and J ends were trimmed by 4 bases and 4 bases, with 14 bases remaining between them. This CDR3 has 15 amino acids. In germline, CDR1 is MRHNA, CDR2 SNTAGT. The CDR3 sequence: CASSASGVSYNEQFF. CDR3 sequence (DNA): TGTGCCAGCAGTGCGTCGGGAGTATCGTACAATGAGCAGTTCTTC.

The chain joins TRBV13 to TRBJ1-1; a possible D gene is TRBD1 (5 bases). Germline assignment: CDR1 PRHDT and CDR2 FYEKMQ (reference sequence). Trimming stripped 3 bases from V and 11 bases from J, with 16 bases between. There are 13 residues in the CDR3. Here the CDR3 DNA reads TGTGCCAGCAGCTTGGGGGGAGGGGCTGGTGCTTTCTTT. This sequence encodes CASSLGGGAGAFF.

The genes are TRBV28 and TRBJ2-2; perhaps TRBD1 as D (6 bases). This CDR3 spans 15 amino acids. Trimming took off 6 bases at V and 1 base at J, with 12 bases between the two ends. Per germline, CDR1 MDHEN and CDR2 SYDVKM. In DNA form, the CDR3 reads TGTGCCAGCAGACCACAGGGTCAGAACACCGGGGAGCTGTTTTTT. Its protein product is CASRPQGQNTGELFF.

The chain uses TRBV30 and TRBJ1-1, with 7 bases matching TRBD1. Germline CDR1 GTSNPN, CDR2 SVGIG (reference sequence). V lost 0 bases, J lost 0 bases, and 10 bases stayed unmatched. CDR3 length equals 17 residues. CDR3 loop: CAWSVRRQGVVNTEAFF. CDR3 sequence (DNA): TGTGCCTGGAGTGTACGGCGGCAGGGGGTGGTGAACACTGAAGCTTTCTTT.

In this sample, this clone turned up a few times. This chain uses TRBV5-1 with TRBJ1-5; TRBD1 is a possible D gene (5 bases). Trimming cost V 5 bases and J 3 bases, with 15 bases left between them. The CDR3 has 15 amino acids. Germline-derived CDR1 and CDR2 are SGHRS and YFSETQ. The CDR3 coding sequence is TGCGCCAGCAGGGGGGGAAATGGGGACAATCAGCCCCAGCATTTT. It codes for CASRGGNGDNQPQHF.

The table lists this clone with a count of one. At one boundary the junction diverges from the germline segment, which might be a read error. The chain recombines TRBV7-7 with TRBJ2-1; 8 bases map to TRBD1. This CDR3 region has 16 residues. CDR1 and CDR2 (germline): SSHAT, FNYEAQ (reference sequence). The DNA for the CDR3 is TGTGCTAGCAGCCCCGGACAGGGAAGGCCCTACAATGAGCAGTTCTTC. As protein: CASSPGQGRPYNEQFF. The entire variable domain, with the rest obtained from reference TRBV7-7 and TRBJ2-1, is as follows: GAGVSQSPRYKVTKRGQDVTLRCDPISSHATLYWYQQALGQGPEFLTYFNYEAQPDKSGLPSDRFSAERPEGSISTLTIQRTEQRDSAMYRCASSPGQGRPYNEQFFGPGTRLTVL.

The chain carries TRBV6-1 and TRBJ1-1; D is ambiguous. V was trimmed by 3 bases and J by 3 bases, leaving 8 bases between them. The germline gives CDR1 MNHNS, CDR2 SASEGT. The CDR3 runs 13 residues. The CDR3 sequence is CASSDSRDTEAFF. CDR3 nucleotide sequence: TGTGCCAGCAGTGACAGCCGGGACACTGAAGCTTTCTTT.

On this clone: The junction shows a germline mismatch at one end, possibly a read error. The chain combines TRBV7-8 with TRBJ1-6; TRBD1 aligns across 9 bases. Germline V lookup: CDR1 SGHVS, CDR2 FQNEAQ. The CDR3 loop spans 15 amino acids. Here the CDR3 DNA reads TGTACCAGCAGCCGAACGGGACAGGGTAATTCACCCCTCCACTTT. Protein sequence: CTSSRTGQGNSPLHF.

V is TRBV29-1 and J is TRBJ1-5; 7 bases are shared with TRBD1. The CDR3 has 15 amino acids. CDR1 and CDR2 (germline): SQVTM, ANQGSEA. The ends lost 4 bases at V and 0 bases at J; junction bases unmatched: 6. CDR3 nucleotide sequence: TGCAGCGTTGCCTCGGGACAGAATAGCAATCAGCCCCAGCATTTT. Its protein product is CSVASGQNSNQPQHF.

The chain recombines TRBV11-3 with TRBJ2-1; D not resolved. This CDR3 spans 12 amino acids. Germline CDR1 reads SGHNT; CDR2 reads YENEEA. Trimming pared 4 bases from V and 9 bases from J, leaving 10 bases between. The CDR3 coding sequence is TGTGCCAGCAGCTCCCTCCCGGGTGAGCAGTTCTTC. It encodes CASSSLPGEQFF.

This clone was counted between two and nine times. CDR3 nucleotides: TGTGCCAGCAGCTTACAGGGTGGGAATCAGCCCCAGCATTTT. Its translation is CASSLQGGNQPQHF. The V and J genes are TRBV7-2 and TRBJ1-5; TRBD1 might be the D (5 bases). Germline CDR1 is SGHTA and CDR2 is FQGNSA. The CDR3 totals 14 residues. Trimming took 2 bases from V and 4 from J, leaving 9 bases between them.

This clone was counted between two and nine times. V and J are TRBV4-3 and TRBJ1-1, with a weak D call TRBD1 (6 bases). Trimming removed 0 bases from V and 4 bases from J, with 18 bases in between. Germline V gene data show CDR1 as LGHNA and CDR2 as YSLEER. This CDR3 region has 17 residues. The CDR3 sequence is CASSQESTAGRGTEAFF. CDR3 sequence (DNA): TGCGCCAGCAGCCAAGAATCGACAGCAGGCAGGGGCACTGAAGCTTTCTTT.

The gene calls are TRBV11-1 and TRBJ2-5; 15 bases map to TRBD2. This CDR3 is built from 17 residues. Per the germline V gene, CDR1 is SGHAT and CDR2 is FQDESV (reference sequence). After removal of 4 bases from V and 3 bases from J, the junction contained 6 bases not matched to a gene. The CDR3 coding sequence is TGTGCCAGCAGCTCACCCTGGACTAGCGGGGGGGAAGAGACCCAGTACTTC. Residues: CASSSPWTSGGEETQYF.

This chain links TRBV4-2 with TRBJ1-2; a possible D gene is TRBD1 (5 bases). Germline-derived CDR1 and CDR2 are LGHNA and YNFKEQ. Trimming removed 3 bases at V and 1 base at J, with 15 bases between. CDR3 length: 16 residues. The CDR3 region is CASSQLLFQGNYGYTF. CDR3 DNA: TGTGCCAGCAGCCAGTTACTTTTCCAGGGTAACTATGGCTACACCTTC.

The chain couples TRBV9 to TRBJ2-5; 10 bases agree with TRBD1. The DNA end lines up better with TRBJ2-7; the J call may be wrong. Germline V gene sequence: CDR1 SGDLS, CDR2 YYNGEE. The CDR3 sequence is 15 residues long. As DNA, the CDR3 is TGTGCCAGCAGCCTGACGGGACAGGGGTTGGCCGAGCAGTACTTC. Residues: CASSLTGQGLAEQYF.

The genes are TRBV5-4 and TRBJ2-2; the match to TRBD2 covers 12 bases. Germline V gene lookup returns CDR1 SGHNT and CDR2 YYREEE (reference sequence). The CDR3 contains 17 residues. Trimming took 2 bases from V and 3 from J; bases not matched to a gene: 5. The CDR3 DNA sequence: TGTGCCAGCAGCTTCCCTAGCGGGGGGGCCGACACCGGGGAGCTGTTTTTT. Encoded protein: CASSFPSGGADTGELFF.

The rearrangement joins TRBV4-1 to TRBJ1-4; 9 bases are shared with TRBD1. The CDR3 has 18 amino acids. Trimming removed 0 bases from V and 4 bases from J; junction bases left unmatched: 9. Germline assignment: CDR1 MGHRA and CDR2 YSYEKL. The CDR3 here is CASSQEYRDRVFNEKLFF. The DNA for the CDR3 is TGCGCCAGCAGCCAAGAATACCGGGACAGGGTTTTTAATGAAAAACTGTTTTTT.

The gene calls are TRBV4-3 and TRBJ1-1; D perhaps matches TRBD1 (6 bases). The CDR3 has 18 residues. CDR1 is LGHNA, CDR2 YSLEER, per germline. The V end lost 0 bases, the J end lost 0 bases, and 17 bases lay between the germline ends. The CDR3 spells CASSQDLGGLVMNTEAFF. CDR3 coding DNA: TGCGCCAGCAGCCAAGATCTCGGGGGGCTGGTCATGAACACTGAAGCTTTCTTT.

The chain couples TRBV9 to TRBJ1-5, with D unresolved. V lost 0 bases and J 4 bases, leaving 11 bases between the germline ends. The CDR3 sequence is 15 residues long. Germline CDR1 reads SGDLS; CDR2 reads YYNGEE. The CDR3, as DNA: TGTGCCAGCAGCGTAGGGACTTTACAGAATCAGCCCCAGCATTTT. Translated: CASSVGTLQNQPQHF.

The rearrangement joins TRBV4-3 to TRBJ1-3; TRBD1 might be the D (5 bases). The V gene's germline CDR1 is LGHNA and CDR2 YSLEER. This CDR3 comprises 14 residues. The V gene lost 4 bases and the J gene lost 4 bases, with 11 bases spanning the gap. This CDR3 is CASSPSGGGNTIYF. The CDR3 nucleotides read TGCGCCAGCAGCCCCTCGGGGGGGGGAAACACCATATATTTT.

In the case of this clone: At one end the junction does not follow the germline gene, possibly because of a read error. The gene calls are TRBV7-9 and TRBJ2-7; 8 bases match TRBD1. The CDR3 is 14 residues long. CDR1 is SEHNR, CDR2 FQNEAQ, per germline (reference sequence). The CDR3 reads CSSSQKGQVNEQYF. The CDR3 DNA reads TGTTCCAGCAGCCAGAAGGGACAGGTTAACGAGCAGTACTTC.

The rearrangement links TRBV4-3 to TRBJ1-2, with a possible D match to TRBD1 (6 bases). Trimming stripped 1 base from V and 10 bases from J, with 13 bases between. The CDR3 consists of 13 residues. The germline CDR1 and CDR2 sequences are LGHNA and YSLEER. The chain's CDR3 is CASSQGTALPYTF. In DNA form, the CDR3 reads TGCGCCAGCAGCCAAGGGACAGCTCTACCCTACACCTTC.

The chain couples TRBV18 to TRBJ2-2; 8 bases line up with TRBD1. V was clipped by 5 bases and J by 7 bases; unmatched bases: 9. Germline V gives CDR1 KGHSH, CDR2 LQKENI. The CDR3 covers 15 residues. The CDR3 loop is CASSTGTGKLGELFF. The CDR3 nucleotides read TGTGCCAGCTCAACCGGGACAGGAAAACTCGGGGAGCTGTTTTTT.

The genes are TRBV6-1 and TRBJ2-1; weak D call: TRBD1 (6 bases). CDR1 MNHNS and CDR2 SASEGT come from the germline V gene. The V and J ends lost 2 bases and 12 bases respectively, with 17 bases between them. This CDR3 is 14 amino acids long. The CDR3 protein is CASSERTLARGQFF. For the CDR3, the DNA is TGTGCCAGCAGTGAAAGAACCCTAGCCAGGGGGCAGTTCTTC.

The V and J genes are TRBV5-4 and TRBJ2-5, with 8 bases identical to TRBD2. Trimming at V came to 4 bases and at J to 5 bases, leaving 7 bases not matched to a gene. CDR3 length: 14 amino acids. Germline lookup yields CDR1 SGHNT and CDR2 YYREEE (reference sequence). In DNA, the CDR3 is TGTGCCAGCAGCATTGGACTAGCCGAGGAGACCCAGTACTTC. Translating it yields CASSIGLAEETQYF.

This clone was observed a handful of times. The V call is TRBV27, the J call TRBJ1-2; TRBD1 matches 8 bases. In germline, CDR1 is MNHEY, CDR2 SMNVEV (reference sequence). Trimming took 1 base from V and 2 from J; bases not matched to a gene: 9. This CDR3 is 17 amino acids long. The chain's CDR3 is CASSLFGQGPLNYGYTF. In DNA, the CDR3 is TGTGCCAGCAGTTTATTTGGACAGGGACCCTTAAACTATGGCTACACCTTC.